Presented here are 29 T cell receptor beta chains from one specimen sequenced in a study of blood T cells in healthy people across ages. Sample-barcoded 5' priming and a J-beta primer mix drove a second PCR of about 6 to 12 cycles. TCRdb redid the calling of the 5' RACE reads with MiXCR, one entry per CDR3 protein. The sample carries roughly 790,000 distinct CDR3 sequences, roughly 43% recorded once. Input material: blood. All receptors derive from an older woman in good health.

The chain carries TRBV4-3 and TRBJ2-1, with D possibly being TRBD2 (5 bases). Trimming shortened V by 0 bases and J by 7 bases, and 7 bases separated the two germline ends. Germline CDR1 LGHNA, CDR2 YSLEER. This CDR3 has 13 residues. CDR3 amino acids: CASSQETGNEQFF. CDR3 DNA sequence: TGCGCCAGCAGCCAAGAGACGGGGAATGAGCAGTTCTTC.

In regard to this clonotype: Sequence at one end of the junction differs from germline and may be a read error. The V call is TRBV12-3 or TRBV12-4, the J call TRBJ2-1; 10 nucleotides agree with TRBD2. CDR3 size: 15 residues. Written as DNA, the CDR3 is TGTGCCAGCAGTTTATCCCAGCGGGAGGGCCGGGAGCAGGTCTTC. This translates into CASSLSQREGREQVF.

CDR3 residues: CASSSGLGTGVTQYF. DNA of the CDR3: TGTGCCAGCAGTTCAGGGTTAGGGACGGGGGTTACCCAGTACTTC. This chain connects TRBV12-3 or TRBV12-4 to TRBJ2-7, with D perhaps TRBD2 (6 bases). V was cut by 4 bases and J by 10 bases, with 23 bases left in between. There are 15 residues in the CDR3.

The chain uses TRBV18 and TRBJ1-5; 9 positions agree with TRBD1. Germline-derived CDR1 and CDR2 are KGHSH and LQKENI. Trimming cost V 3 bases and J 4 bases; bases outside gene matches: 4. The CDR3 has 15 residues. In nucleotides, the CDR3 is TGTGCCAGCTCACCTAGACAGGGGGGTAATCAGCCCCAGCATTTT. The encoded protein is CASSPRQGGNQPQHF.

The V call is TRBV30, the J call TRBJ2-7; 7 nucleotides line up with TRBD1. CDR3 length: 13 residues. V dropped 5 bases and J dropped 3; count of bases not matched to a gene: 7. Germline V gives CDR1 GTSNPN, CDR2 SVGIG (reference sequence). CDR3 in DNA: TGTGCCTGGGGCACGTACAGGGGCTACGAGCAGTACTTC. Translation: CAWGTYRGYEQYF.

The CDR3 bases are TGTGCCAGCACCGACCTAGGAGAAACCTACGAGCAGTACTTC. Amino acid sequence: CASTDLGETYEQYF. The genes are TRBV6-2 or TRBV6-3 and TRBJ2-7; no firm D call. The V gene lost 7 bases and the J gene lost 2 bases, with 15 bases spanning the gap. This CDR3 spans 14 amino acids. Per the germline V gene, CDR1 is MNHEY and CDR2 is SVGEGT.

A remark on this clonotype: A much larger clone lies one base from this, so it may be a read error. The chain employs TRBV20-1 and TRBJ2-1, with D possibly being TRBD2 (6 bases). Germline V gene data show CDR1 as DFQATT and CDR2 as SNEGSKA (reference sequence). The V gene lost 6 bases and the J gene lost 15 bases, with 18 bases spanning the gap. The length of the CDR3 is 11 residues. The CDR3 is CSARDFPEGFF. The CDR3 nucleotides are TGCAGTGCCAGGGACTTTCCGGAGGGGTTCTTC.

As to this clonotype: The junction and the germline gene differ at one end; a read error may be behind it. The chain joins TRBV6-5 to TRBJ1-5; a weak D match, TRBD1 (6 bases). CDR1 and CDR2 (germline): MNHEY, SVGAGI. This CDR3 contains 13 residues. CDR3 DNA sequence: TGTGCCAGCAGTCGAACAGGGTATCAACCCCAGCATTTT. This encodes CASSRTGYQPQHF.

This chain uses TRBV7-3 with TRBJ1-2; 12 nucleotides line up with TRBD1. Germline assignment: CDR1 SGHTA and CDR2 FQGTGA. The length of the CDR3 is 15 residues. J was trimmed by 6 bases and V by 4 bases; bases with no gene match: 6. The CDR3 DNA sequence: TGTGCCAGCAGCTCAACGGGACAGGGGGCCGATGGCTACACCTTC. This translates into CASSSTGQGADGYTF. The whole variable domain, remainder taken from reference TRBV7-3 and TRBJ1-2, is GAGVSQTPSNKVTEKGKYVELRCDPISGHTALYWYRQSLGQGPEFLIYFQGTGAADDSGLPNDRFFAVRPEGSVSTLKIQRTERGDSAVYLCASSSTGQGADGYTFGSGTRLTVV.

In the case of this clonotype: One end of the junction is discordant with germline, which a read error may explain. This chain links TRBV29-1 with TRBJ2-3; unclear D gene. CDR1 is SQVTM, CDR2 ANQGSEA, per germline. This CDR3 is built from 12 residues. CDR3 in DNA: TGCAGCGTTGACACGGGCACGGATACGCAGTATTTT. It is translated as CSVDTGTDTQYF.

Remarks on this clonotype: Since a much larger clone is just one base distant, this may be a read error. V gene TRBV7-9 combines with J gene TRBJ2-1, with a weak D call TRBD2 (6 bases). V was trimmed by 2 bases and J by 1 base, leaving 9 bases between them. Germline V gene data show CDR1 as SEHNR and CDR2 as FQNEAQ (reference sequence). The CDR3 covers 15 residues. CDR3 amino acids: CASSLIAVSYNEQFF. CDR3 sequence (DNA): TGTGCCAGCAGCTTAATAGCGGTTTCCTACAATGAGCAGTTCTTC.

Only a few counts were recorded for this clonotype. The J gene is TRBJ2-6, the V gene TRBV21-1; the table assigns TRBD1, which was not confirmed against the DNA. TRBV21-1 is a pseudogene locus. CDR3 size: 18 residues. CDR3 sequence (DNA): TGTGCCAGCAGCACATTGCCTAGGACAGGGACTGGGGCCAACGTCCTGACTTTC. The encoded protein is CASSTLPRTGTGANVLTF.

The V gene is TRBV25-1, the J gene TRBJ2-1, with TRBD2 identical over 10 bases. The CDR3 is 16 residues long. Unmatched junction bases numbered 5, after V lost 5 bases and J lost 1 base. Germline V gene sequence: CDR1 MGHDK, CDR2 SYGVNS. The CDR3 loop reads CASSTQLAGSYNEQFF. The CDR3 DNA follows: TGTGCCAGCAGTACTCAACTAGCGGGATCCTACAATGAGCAGTTCTTC.

The sample holds many counts of this clonotype. The chain is built from TRBV7-2 and TRBJ2-5; D may correspond to TRBD1 or TRBD2 (5 bases each). Looked up from germline, CDR1 is SGHTA and CDR2 is FQGNSA. The CDR3 is 14 residues long. Deletions cut 3 bases from V and 4 bases from J, with 12 bases between. CDR3: CASSFDLGGETQYF. The CDR3 nucleotides are TGTGCCAGCAGCTTCGATCTTGGGGGAGAGACCCAGTACTTC.

This clonotype was seen only a few times. The CDR3 spells CSVVKEGHYNEQFF. In DNA form, the CDR3 reads TGCAGCGTCGTAAAGGAGGGACACTACAATGAGCAGTTCTTC. The rearrangement joins TRBV29-1 to TRBJ2-1; possibly TRBD1 or TRBD2 for D (6 bases each). CDR3 length equals 14 residues. V gave up 6 bases and J gave up 3 bases, with 15 bases separating them. Germline CDR1 SQVTM, CDR2 ANQGSEA.

This clonotype was observed a handful of times. V and J are TRBV5-1 and TRBJ2-1; a weak D match, TRBD2 (5 bases). CDR1 and CDR2 (germline): SGHRS, YFSETQ. V lost 6 bases and J 0 bases, leaving 7 bases between the germline ends. The CDR3 is 13 amino acids. The CDR3 loop reads CASMSGSYNEQFF. The CDR3 nucleotides are TGCGCCAGCATGAGCGGCTCCTACAATGAGCAGTTCTTC.

To note about this clonotype: A much larger clone is a single base away; this may be a read error. V and J are TRBV3-1 and TRBJ2-7; 7 bases map to TRBD2. The CDR3 length is 16 residues. The germline V gene encodes CDR1 LGHDT and CDR2 YNNKEL (reference sequence). J was trimmed by 7 bases and V by 5 bases; bases with no gene match: 17. CDR3 DNA: TGTGCCAGCAGCATCGGACTAGACCTCTCCTACAATGAGCAGTACTTC. Protein sequence: CASSIGLDLSYNEQYF.

The V call is TRBV21-1, the J call TRBJ2-5; TRBD1 is taken as the D call from the table, unchecked against the DNA. TRBV21-1 is noted as a pseudogene. The CDR3 contains 14 residues. In nucleotides, the CDR3 is TGTGCCAGCAATACGACAGGGGGCCTTGAGACCCAGTACTTC. Protein: CASNTTGGLETQYF.

This clonotype has ten or more counts. In DNA form, the CDR3 reads TGTGCCAGCAGCTTAGCCGGGACTAGCGTCTACGAGCAGTACTTC. It codes for CASSLAGTSVYEQYF. The V and J genes are TRBV7-2 and TRBJ2-7, with 10 bases aligning to TRBD2. The germline CDR1 and CDR2 sequences are SGHTA and FQGNSA. This CDR3 is built from 15 residues. J was trimmed by 3 bases and V by 0 bases; bases with no gene match: 2.

Many counts were recorded for this clonotype. Possible read error: a much larger clone is one base away. This chain links TRBV18 with TRBJ2-5; D remains ambiguous. From germline, CDR1 is KGHSH and CDR2 LQKENI. The CDR3 covers 12 residues. CDR3 nucleotides: TGTGCCAGCGCACCAAACCAAGAGACCCAGTACTTC. Amino acids: CASAPNQETQYF. Complete variable domain (other parts from reference TRBV18 and TRBJ2-5): NAGVMQNPRHLVRRRGQEARLRCSPMKGHSHVYWYRQLPEEGLKFMVYLQKENIIDESGMPKERFSAEFPKEGPSILRIQQVVRGDSAAYFCASAPNQETQYFGPGTRLLVL.

Comment on this clonotype: This may come from a read error, since a much larger clone is one base off. The chain carries TRBV7-9 and TRBJ2-1; TRBD1 matches 10 bases. The CDR3 contains 14 residues. The germline CDR1 and CDR2 sequences are SEHNR and FQNEAQ (reference sequence). J gave up 10 bases and V 5 bases, and 8 bases lay outside the gene matches. The CDR3 coding sequence is TGTGCCAGCAGCCCTAGGGACAGGGGCTACGAGCAGTTCTTC. This codes for CASSPRDRGYEQFF. The complete variable domain, with remaining parts taken from reference TRBV7-9 and TRBJ2-1, reads DTGVSQNPRHKITKRGQNVTFRCDPISEHNRLYWYRQTLGQGPEFLTYFQNEAQLEKSRLLSDRFSAERPKGSFSTLEIQRTEQGDSAMYLCASSPRDRGYEQFFGPGTRLTVL.

A single count supports this clonotype. The chain recombines TRBV7-8 with TRBJ2-5; maybe TRBD2 (6 bases). The CDR3 has 12 amino acids. The V end lost 4 bases, the J end lost 12 bases, and 15 bases lay between the germline ends. Germline CDR1 is SGHVS and CDR2 is FQNEAQ. CDR3 region: CASSSLEGGEYF. In DNA form, the CDR3 reads TGTGCCAGCAGCTCCTTAGAAGGAGGGGAGTACTTC. The full variable domain, in which reference TRBV7-8 and TRBJ2-5 provide the parts outside the CDR3, is GAGVSQSPRYKVAKRGQDVALRCDPISGHVSLFWYQQALGQGPEFLTYFQNEAQLDKSGLPSDRFFAERPEGSVSTLKIQRTQQEDSAVYLCASSSLEGGEYFGPGTRLLVL.

This clonotype has at least ten counts. CDR3 bases: TGTGCCAGCAGTTTGGGACTAGCGGTCCAAGAGACCCAGTACTTC. This codes for CASSLGLAVQETQYF. The V and J genes are TRBV12-3 or TRBV12-4 and TRBJ2-5; 11 bases are shared with TRBD2. This CDR3 comprises 15 residues. V was clipped by 3 bases and J by 1 base; unmatched bases: 1.

This clonotype was counted a few times. The rearrangement joins TRBV29-1 to TRBJ1-4; D might be TRBD1 (6 bases). Trimming pared 5 bases from V and 5 bases from J, leaving 15 bases between. The CDR3 is made up of 14 amino acids. Per germline, CDR1 SQVTM and CDR2 ANQGSEA. The CDR3 DNA reads TGCAGCGTTACCCCGGGACAACCAAATGAAAAACTGTTTTTT. Translation gives CSVTPGQPNEKLFF.

This clonotype has a handful of counts. The chain employs TRBV12-3 or TRBV12-4 and TRBJ2-1, with TRBD2 identical over 12 bases. This CDR3 is 15 amino acids long. The V segment lost 6 bases and the J segment 3 bases; nucleotides outside the gene matches: 3. The CDR3 spells CASRRLAGVYNEQFF. In DNA, the CDR3 is TGTGCCAGCAGAAGACTAGCGGGAGTCTACAATGAGCAGTTCTTC.

The J gene is TRBJ2-7, the V gene TRBV20-1; D is perhaps TRBD1 (6 bases). Germline values: CDR1 DFQATT, CDR2 SNEGSKA (reference sequence). Deletions cut 0 bases from V and 0 bases from J, with 12 bases between. CDR3 length: 15 amino acids. The CDR3 sequence is CSARDDQGSSYEQYF. The DNA for the CDR3 is TGCAGTGCTAGAGATGACCAGGGGAGCTCCTACGAGCAGTACTTC.

This clonotype was seen only a few times. This sequence joins TRBV4-3 and TRBJ2-3, with 9 bases aligning to TRBD2. V lost 0 bases, J lost 1 base, and 8 bases stayed unmatched. CDR1 LGHNA and CDR2 YSLEER come from the germline V gene. The length of the CDR3 is 18 residues. CDR3 in DNA: TGCGCCAGCAGCCAAGACGAACCCGTAGCGGGAGGCACAGATACGCAGTATTTT. Residues: CASSQDEPVAGGTDTQYF.

The J gene is TRBJ2-1, the V gene TRBV15, with 7 bases identical to TRBD2. J lost 2 bases, V lost 8 bases, and 6 bases had no gene match. Germline CDR1 and CDR2: LNHNV and YYDKDF (reference sequence). The CDR3 is made up of 14 amino acids. CDR3 sequence (DNA): TGTGCCACCGGGAGGGCGGACACCTACAATGAGCAGTTCTTC. Amino acid sequence: CATGRADTYNEQFF. Variable domain in full (rest from reference TRBV15 and TRBJ2-1): DAMVIQNPRYQVTQFGKPVTLSCSQTLNHNVMYWYQQKSSQAPKLLFHYYDKDFNNEADTPDNFQSRRPNTSFCFLDIRSPGLGDTAMYLCATGRADTYNEQFFGPGTRLTVL.

This clonotype has ten or more counts. V usage is TRBV12-3 or TRBV12-4 and J usage is TRBJ2-7; unclear D gene. The CDR3 has 14 residues. The V end was cut by 3 bases, the J end by 3 bases, with 12 bases between. The CDR3 bases are TGTGCCAGCAGTTTGGTTGAAGTCCTCTACGAGCAGTACTTC. Encoded protein: CASSLVEVLYEQYF.